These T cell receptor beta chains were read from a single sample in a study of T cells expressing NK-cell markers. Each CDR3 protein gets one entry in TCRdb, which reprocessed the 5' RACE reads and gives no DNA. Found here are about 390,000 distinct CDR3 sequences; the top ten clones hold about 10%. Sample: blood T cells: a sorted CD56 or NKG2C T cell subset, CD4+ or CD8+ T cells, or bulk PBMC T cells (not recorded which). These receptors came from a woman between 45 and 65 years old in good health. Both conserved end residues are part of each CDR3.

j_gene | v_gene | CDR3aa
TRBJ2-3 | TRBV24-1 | CATSALLAGGTDTQYF
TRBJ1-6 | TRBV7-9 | CASSLHRGRGYSPLHF
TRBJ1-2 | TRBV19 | CASSMRDSYGYTF
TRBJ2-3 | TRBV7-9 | CASSLPVTSGGHNTQYF
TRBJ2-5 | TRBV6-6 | CASSYGQGLQETQYF
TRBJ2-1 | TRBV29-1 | CSVKQGRLGDEQFF
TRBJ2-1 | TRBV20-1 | CSAHLSRLAGVSSYNEQFF
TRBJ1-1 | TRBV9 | CASGSAVEAFF
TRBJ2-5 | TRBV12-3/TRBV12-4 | CASSSPSAQETQYF
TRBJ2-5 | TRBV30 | CAWSGDSGETQYF
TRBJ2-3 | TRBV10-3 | CAIRLTGGQTDTQYF
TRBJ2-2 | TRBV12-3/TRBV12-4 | CASSRIAGGTNTGELFF
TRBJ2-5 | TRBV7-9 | CASSRQGGRETQYF
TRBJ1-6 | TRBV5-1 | CASSLDGNSPLHF
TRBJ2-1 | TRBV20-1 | CSARDSGSSEQFF
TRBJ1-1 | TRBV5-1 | CASSFAYSTEAFF
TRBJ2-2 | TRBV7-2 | CASSFGPVTGELFF
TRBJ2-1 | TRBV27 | CASSLERTTLHNEQFF
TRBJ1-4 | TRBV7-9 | CASSLGQGRTTNEKLFF
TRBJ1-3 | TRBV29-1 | CSARGQAGNTIYF
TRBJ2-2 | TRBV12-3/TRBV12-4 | CASSLTSGRAPTGELFF
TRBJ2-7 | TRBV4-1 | CASSPREWAYEQYF
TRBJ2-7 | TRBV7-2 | CASSRTGDEQYF
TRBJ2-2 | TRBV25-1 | CASRPGTYTGELFF
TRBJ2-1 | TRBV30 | CAWSVTLAGNLNEQFF
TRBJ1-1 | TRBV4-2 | CASSQDGGGGTEAFF
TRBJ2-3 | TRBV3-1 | CASSQLLAGEADTQYF
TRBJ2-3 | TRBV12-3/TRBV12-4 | CASSTALRGLAGAGRDTQYF
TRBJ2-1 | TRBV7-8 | CASSSHRGGGIVEQFF
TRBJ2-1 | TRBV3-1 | CASSLLAGGPMDEQFF
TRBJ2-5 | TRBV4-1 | CASRGAGALQETQYF
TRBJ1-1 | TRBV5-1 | CASSTGERRTEAFF
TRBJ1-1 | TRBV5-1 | CASRSAGDYTEAFF
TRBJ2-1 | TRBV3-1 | CASSRVTGQMKNEQFF
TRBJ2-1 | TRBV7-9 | CASSPRPTSDNEQFF
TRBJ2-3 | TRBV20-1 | CSAVAGADTQYF
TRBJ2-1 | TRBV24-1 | CATRDRAYEQFF
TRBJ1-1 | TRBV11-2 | CASSLDRGTVNTEAFF
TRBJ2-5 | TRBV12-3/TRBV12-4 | CASRRGVAQETQYF
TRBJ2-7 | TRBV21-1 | CASSKGGWYEQYF
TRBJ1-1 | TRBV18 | CASSPLGGQSAFF
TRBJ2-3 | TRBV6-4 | CASSDSTIGRDTQYF
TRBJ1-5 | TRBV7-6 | CASSRDGYSNQPQHF
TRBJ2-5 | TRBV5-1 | CASSETGFVSGETQYF
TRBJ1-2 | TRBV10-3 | CAISESTWDQGYTF
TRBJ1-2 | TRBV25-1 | CASSPGNPAGYTF
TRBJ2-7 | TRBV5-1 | CASSLEGEQYF
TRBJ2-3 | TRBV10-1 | CASTMGLGGTDTQYF